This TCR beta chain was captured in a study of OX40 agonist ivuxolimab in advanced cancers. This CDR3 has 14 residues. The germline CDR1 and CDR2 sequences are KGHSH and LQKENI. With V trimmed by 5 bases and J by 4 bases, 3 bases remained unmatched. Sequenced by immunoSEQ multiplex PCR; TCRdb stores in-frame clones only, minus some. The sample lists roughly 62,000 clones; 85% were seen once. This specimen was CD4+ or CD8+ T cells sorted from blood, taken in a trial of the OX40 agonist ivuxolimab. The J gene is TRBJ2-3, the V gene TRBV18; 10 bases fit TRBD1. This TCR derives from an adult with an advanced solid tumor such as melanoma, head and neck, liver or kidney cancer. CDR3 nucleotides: TGTGCCAGCTCAAAGGACAGGGGGGCAGATACGCAGTATTTT. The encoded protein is CASSKDRGADTQYF.